One and the same sample provided the 8 T cell receptor beta chains below, sequenced in a study of metastatic and nonmetastatic thyroid tumors. TCRdb re-analyzed the PCR reads using MiXCR. This table has roughly 20,000 clones, 37% appearing once. No treatment had been given to any patient before thyroid surgery. Sequenced sample: tumor tissue. The source of these receptors is a female donor with papillary thyroid cancer or a benign thyroid nodule (not recorded which). Some clones in this sample may be carry-over from other donors' samples.

This clone was seen more than once but under ten times. The chain employs TRBV28 and TRBJ1-2; 11 nucleotides match TRBD1. Losses at the gene ends were 8 bases for V and 5 bases for J; bases not matched to a gene: 16. Per germline, CDR1 MDHEN and CDR2 SYDVKM. This CDR3 comprises 17 residues. The CDR3 DNA reads as TGTGCCAGCCTTATCGGGGGACAGGGGGGTTTATATTATGGCTACACCTTC. Residues: CASLIGGQGGLYYGYTF.

V is TRBV6-1 and J is TRBJ1-1, with no clear D. This CDR3 is 15 amino acids long. V lost 6 bases and J lost 0, with 14 bases in between. CDR1 and CDR2 (germline): MNHNS, SASEGT. The CDR3 coding sequence is TGTGCCAGCAGCCCTCGGAAGAAATTGAACACTGAAGCTTTCTTT. Translating it yields CASSPRKKLNTEAFF.

This chain uses TRBV2 with TRBJ1-5; D is ambiguous. V was shortened by 6 bases and J by 0 bases, with 9 bases between the two germline ends. This CDR3 contains 14 residues. Germline lookup yields CDR1 SNHLY and CDR2 FYNNEI. DNA of the CDR3: TGTGCCAGCAGCCAAGAGGGTAGCAATCAGCCCCAGCATTTT. Protein: CASSQEGSNQPQHF.

This clone was recorded only once. The chain carries TRBV9 and TRBJ2-1, with a possible D match to TRBD2 (5 bases). Germline assignment: CDR1 SGDLS and CDR2 YYNGEE. Trimming left V 3 bases short and J 5 bases short, with 15 bases between. The CDR3 sequence is 15 residues long. The CDR3 DNA is TGTGCCAGCAGCGCCCATCCCACTAGTCACAATGAGCAGTTCTTC. Its protein product is CASSAHPTSHNEQFF.

This clone has just a few counts. The chain employs TRBV9 and TRBJ2-1; TRBD2 matches at 13 bases. Germline CDR1 is SGDLS and CDR2 is YYNGEE. Germline trimming cut 3 bases from V and 7 bases from J; bases unmatched to any gene: 7. CDR3 length: 16 amino acids. The CDR3 DNA follows: TGTGCCAGCAGCGCGGCCGGGACTAGCGGGGCTAATGAGCAGTTCTTC. This gives the protein CASSAAGTSGANEQFF.

The J gene is TRBJ2-5, the V gene TRBV12-3 or TRBV12-4; D might be TRBD1 (6 bases). The V end lost 6 bases, the J end lost 1 base, and 9 bases lay between the germline ends. The CDR3 is made up of 13 amino acids. CDR3 region: CASRGQSQETQYF. CDR3 nucleotide sequence: TGTGCCAGCAGAGGACAGTCCCAAGAGACCCAGTACTTC.

This clone appeared a few times. The J gene is TRBJ2-7, the V gene TRBV28; a possible D gene is TRBD2 (5 bases). CDR3 length: 14 amino acids. V lost 7 bases to trimming and J lost 2 bases, with 15 bases between them. Looked up from germline, CDR1 is MDHEN and CDR2 is SYDVKM. In nucleotides, the CDR3 is TGTGCCAGCATGACTCAGCGGAGGACCTACGAGCAGTACTTC. It codes for CASMTQRRTYEQYF.

The chain employs TRBV18 and TRBJ1-6; D is possibly TRBD1 (5 bases). V was cut by 4 bases and J by 6 bases, with 10 bases left in between. The germline V gene encodes CDR1 KGHSH and CDR2 LQKENI. There are 14 residues in the CDR3. In DNA, the CDR3 is TGTGCCAGCTCACTCGACAGAATTAATTCACCCCTCCACTTT. This gives the protein CASSLDRINSPLHF. The complete variable domain, with remaining parts taken from reference TRBV18 and TRBJ1-6, reads NAGVMQNPRHLVRRRGQEARLRCSPMKGHSHVYWYRQLPEEGLKFMVYLQKENIIDESGMPKERFSAEFPKEGPSILRIQQVVRGDSAAYFCASSLDRINSPLHFGNGTRLTVT.